In its sample, the clone carrying this T cell receptor (beta chain) was seen many times. Pregnant or lactating patients were excluded, as were those with uncontrolled infection or other autoimmune disease. The record originates from a study of T cells in Graves' hyperthyroidism and ophthalmopathy. Researchers amplified the TCR beta CDR3 regions from RNA transcripts. Primed by the HTBI set, a first-round RT-PCR was run on the TCR CDR3. TCRdb independently ran MiXCR on the multiplex PCR reads; one entry per CDR3 protein. The table shows around 290,000 distinct CDR3 sequences, with 10% to 15% occurring only once. V lost 0 bases to trimming and J lost 8 bases, with 11 bases between them. CDR3 length: 14 amino acids. Germline V gene data show CDR1 as DFQATT and CDR2 as SNEGSKA (reference sequence).

The sample comprised blood. This chain links TRBV20-1 with TRBJ1-6; D is uncertain. The sequence was obtained from a woman aged 25-40 years with Graves' hyperthyroidism that later progressed to Graves' ophthalmopathy. The CDR3, as DNA: TGCAGTGCTAGAGATGACGGGAATTATTCACCCCTCCACTTT. Protein sequence: CSARDDGNYSPLHF.